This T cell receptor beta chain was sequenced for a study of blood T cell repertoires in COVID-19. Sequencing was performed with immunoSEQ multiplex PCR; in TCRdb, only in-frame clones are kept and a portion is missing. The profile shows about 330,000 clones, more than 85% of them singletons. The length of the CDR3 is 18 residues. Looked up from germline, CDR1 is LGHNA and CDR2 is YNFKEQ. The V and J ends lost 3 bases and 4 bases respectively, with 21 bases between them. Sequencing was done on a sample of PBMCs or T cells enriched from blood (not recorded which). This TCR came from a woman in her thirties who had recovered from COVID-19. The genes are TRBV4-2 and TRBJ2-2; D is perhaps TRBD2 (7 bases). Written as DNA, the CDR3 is TGTGCCAGCAGCCAGGACGGCAGGGCGGGGGCCCGCACCGGGGAGCTGTTTTTT. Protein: CASSQDGRAGARTGELFF.